This T cell receptor beta chain emerged from a study of T cell repertoires in cytomegalovirus infection. About the research overall: Public TCR beta signatures were indicative of both CMV infection and a matching HLA type.

On this clonotype: Its target is unknown.

In germline, CDR1 is SGHTA, CDR2 FQGTGA. The CDR3 runs 15 residues. Trimming at V came to 4 bases and at J to 4 bases, leaving 5 bases not matched to a gene. TCRdb re-called the reads with MiXCR, one entry per CDR3 protein. Counted here are about 220,000 distinct CDR3 sequences, 35% to 40% occurring once; the ten biggest clones make up roughly three fifths. V gene TRBV7-3 combines with J gene TRBJ2-3; 10 bases fit TRBD2. This sequence originates from a human donor in good health (CMV status not recorded). Some clones in this sample may be carry-over from other donors' samples. Sequenced here: CD8+ T cells from cultured PBMCs, sampled from culture after CMV antigen stimulation. CDR3 sequence reads: CASSSTGTSADTQYF. CDR3 coding DNA: TGTGCCAGCAGCTCTACCGGGACTAGCGCAGATACGCAGTATTTT.